One sample yielded the 13 T cell receptor beta chains listed below, sequenced in a study of blood T cell repertoires in COVID-19. TCRdb keeps only in-frame clones here, not all; method: immunoSEQ multiplex PCR. The table includes fewer than 250,000 clones, 80% detected once. Sequenced: peripheral blood. These receptors came from a man aged 55 to 70 with acute or convalescent COVID-19.

The CDR3, as DNA: TGCGCCAGCAGCCCCCATAGCGGAAACACCGGGGAGCTGTTTTTT. Residues: CASSPHSGNTGELFF. V gene TRBV5-1 combines with J gene TRBJ2-2; tentative D call: TRBD2 (6 bases). V was shortened by 4 bases and J by 2 bases, with 12 bases between the two germline ends. The CDR3 is made up of 15 amino acids. Per the germline V gene, CDR1 is SGHRS and CDR2 is YFSETQ. The variable domain in full, completed from reference TRBV5-1 and TRBJ2-2, reads KAGVTQTPRYLIKTRGQQVTLSCSPISGHRSVSWYQQTPGQGLQFLFEYFSETQRNKGNFPGRFSGRQFSNSRSEMNVSTLELGDSALYLCASSPHSGNTGELFFGEGSRLTVL.

The V and J genes are TRBV5-8 and TRBJ2-2; 8 bases are shared with TRBD2. With 0 bases clipped from V and 6 bases from J, the junction kept 4 bases outside the gene matches. CDR1 and CDR2 from the germline V gene are SGHTS and YDEGEE. The length of the CDR3 is 15 residues. The CDR3 region has the DNA TGTGCCAGCAGCTTGGGACTAGCGAATTCCGGGGAGCTGTTTTTT. Encoded protein: CASSLGLANSGELFF.

This clone was seen a handful of times. V usage is TRBV12-2 and J usage is TRBJ2-3; the table's D call TRBD1 went unverified against the DNA. TRBV12-2 is listed as a pseudogene. The CDR3 is 16 residues long. CDR3 region: CASRQAGTAGTDTQYF. The CDR3, as DNA: TGTGCAAGTCGCCAGGCGGGGACAGCAGGCACAGATACGCAGTATTTT.

V usage is TRBV23-1 and J usage is TRBJ2-1, with D perhaps TRBD1 (6 bases). TRBV23-1 is annotated as an ORF whose role is uncertain. The CDR3 is made up of 12 amino acids. Deletions cut 2 bases from V and 11 bases from J, with 10 bases between. The CDR3 region is CASSQTRGKQFF. In nucleotides, the CDR3 is TGCGCCAGCAGTCAAACCAGGGGTAAGCAGTTCTTC.

The chain employs TRBV7-2 and TRBJ2-2, with D perhaps TRBD1 (6 bases). Germline V gene data show CDR1 as SGHTA and CDR2 as FQGNSA. This CDR3 comprises 15 residues. Trimming took 5 bases from V and 0 from J, leaving 10 bases between them. Here the CDR3 DNA reads TGTGCCAGCAGCCCAGGGGTTACGAACACCGGGGAGCTGTTTTTT. This encodes CASSPGVTNTGELFF.

V gene TRBV29-1 combines with J gene TRBJ2-1, with D possibly being TRBD2 (8 bases). From germline, CDR1 is SQVTM and CDR2 ANQGSEA. This CDR3 has 13 amino acids. The germline V and J ends were trimmed by 7 bases and 8 bases, with 18 bases remaining between them. The CDR3 DNA follows: TGCAGCGCTTCGGGACTAGGGACAGATGAGCAGTTCTTC. Translating it yields CSASGLGTDEQFF.

The chain combines TRBV19 with TRBJ1-5, with a tentative D call TRBD1 (5 bases). The CDR3 loop spans 16 amino acids. Trimming took off 0 bases at V and 7 bases at J, with 16 bases between the two ends. Germline V gene sequence: CDR1 LNHDA, CDR2 SQIVND (reference sequence). CDR3 protein: CASSIDLGGRDQPQHF. The CDR3 nucleotides read TGTGCCAGTAGTATAGATCTGGGCGGGCGGGACCAGCCCCAGCATTTT.

This clone turned up a few times. V and J are TRBV21-1 and TRBJ1-6; the table's TRBD1 call for D was not verified on the DNA. TRBV21-1 is tagged as a pseudogene. The CDR3 has 16 amino acids. DNA for the CDR3: TGTGCCAGCAGGACAGGGGGCCGGGGGGCGAATTCACCCCTCCACTTT. Translation gives CASRTGGRGANSPLHF.

The chain combines TRBV6-6 with TRBJ2-7; D perhaps matches TRBD1 (7 bases). This CDR3 region has 17 residues. Trimming took 5 bases from V and 0 from J, leaving 20 bases between them. The germline V gene has CDR1 MNHNY and CDR2 SVGAGI (reference sequence). This CDR3 reads CASSQPLAGGYSYEQYF. CDR3 sequence (DNA): TGTGCCAGCAGTCAACCCCTTGCAGGGGGGTACTCCTACGAGCAGTACTTC.

This clone was recorded only once. This chain joins TRBV3-1 (or the pseudogene TRBV3-2) and TRBJ1-2; D possibly corresponds to TRBD1 (5 bases). Trimming cost V 7 bases and J 4 bases, with 16 bases left between them. The CDR3 consists of 14 residues. Per germline, CDR1 LGHDT and CDR2 YNNKEL (reference sequence). The CDR3 loop reads CASTPRGRSYGYTF. Written as DNA, the CDR3 is TGTGCCAGCACCCCTAGGGGCAGGAGCTATGGCTACACCTTC.

The V call is TRBV11-3, the J call TRBJ1-1; perhaps TRBD1 as D (5 bases). CDR1 SGHNT and CDR2 YENEEA come from the germline V gene. The CDR3 covers 12 residues. V was clipped by 4 bases and J by 3 bases, with 6 bases between them. CDR3 loop: CASSSGDTEAFF. Written as DNA, the CDR3 is TGTGCCAGCAGCTCGGGGGACACTGAAGCTTTCTTT.

The gene calls are TRBV6-4 and TRBJ1-1; 8 nucleotides line up with TRBD1. In germline, CDR1 is MRHNA, CDR2 SNTAGT. After removal of 3 bases from V and 5 bases from J, the junction contained 8 bases not matched to a gene. The CDR3 covers 15 residues. The chain's CDR3 is CASSDSDRGGTEAFF. DNA for the CDR3: TGTGCCAGCAGTGATTCCGACAGGGGAGGAACTGAAGCTTTCTTT.

This chain uses TRBV18 with TRBJ1-1; no clear D. The CDR3 spans 13 residues. Germline CDR1 is KGHSH and CDR2 is LQKENI. The V end lost 3 bases, the J end lost 0 bases, and 5 bases lay between the germline ends. For the CDR3, the DNA is TGTGCCAGCTCACCGAACATGAACACTGAAGCTTTCTTT. Translation: CASSPNMNTEAFF.